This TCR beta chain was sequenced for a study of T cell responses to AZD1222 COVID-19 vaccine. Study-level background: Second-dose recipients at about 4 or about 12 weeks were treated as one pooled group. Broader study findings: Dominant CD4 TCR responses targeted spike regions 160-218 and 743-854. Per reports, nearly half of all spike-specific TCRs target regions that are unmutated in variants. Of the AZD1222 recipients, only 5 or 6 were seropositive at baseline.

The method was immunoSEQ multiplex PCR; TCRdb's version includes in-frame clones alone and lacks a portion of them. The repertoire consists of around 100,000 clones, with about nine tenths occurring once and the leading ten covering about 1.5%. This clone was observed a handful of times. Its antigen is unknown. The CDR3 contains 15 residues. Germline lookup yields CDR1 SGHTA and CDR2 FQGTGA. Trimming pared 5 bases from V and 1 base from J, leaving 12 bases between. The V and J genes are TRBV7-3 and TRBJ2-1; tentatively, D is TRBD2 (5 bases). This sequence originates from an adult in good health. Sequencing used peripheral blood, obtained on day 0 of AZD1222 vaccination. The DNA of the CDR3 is TGTGCCAGCAGCCCCTCGTCGGGGTCCTACAATGAGCAGTTCTTC. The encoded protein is CASSPSSGSYNEQFF.